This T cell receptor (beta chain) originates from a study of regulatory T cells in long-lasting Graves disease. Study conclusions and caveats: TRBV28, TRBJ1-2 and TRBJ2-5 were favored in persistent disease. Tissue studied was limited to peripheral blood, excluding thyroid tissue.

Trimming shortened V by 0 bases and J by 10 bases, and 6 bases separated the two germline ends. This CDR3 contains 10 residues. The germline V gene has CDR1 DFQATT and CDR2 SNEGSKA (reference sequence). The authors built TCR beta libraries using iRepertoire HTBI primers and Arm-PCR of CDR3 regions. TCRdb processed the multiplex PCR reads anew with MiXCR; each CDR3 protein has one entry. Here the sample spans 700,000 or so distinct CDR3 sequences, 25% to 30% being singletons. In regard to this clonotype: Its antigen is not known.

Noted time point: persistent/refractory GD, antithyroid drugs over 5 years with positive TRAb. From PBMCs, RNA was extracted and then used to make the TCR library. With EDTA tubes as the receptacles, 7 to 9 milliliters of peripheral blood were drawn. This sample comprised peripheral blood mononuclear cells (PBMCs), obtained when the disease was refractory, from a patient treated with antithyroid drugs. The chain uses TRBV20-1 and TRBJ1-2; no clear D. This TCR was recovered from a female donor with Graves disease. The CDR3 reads CSAREAVYTF. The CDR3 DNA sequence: TGCAGTGCTAGAGAAGCTGTCTACACCTTC.